The clone carrying this T cell receptor (beta chain) was observed once. What it recognizes is unknown. The table came from immunoSEQ multiplex PCR; TCRdb's copy has only in-frame clones and leaves some out. The table lists 2,500 to 3,500 clones, around four fifths of them singletons. This sample stems from a study of lymphopenia after photon versus proton radiotherapy. Study-wide results and limits: Post-nadir diversity loss with photons came from oligoclonal expansion, particularly CD8+ Temra cells. Photon-treated patients lost naive T cells and TCR diversity; proton-treated stayed stable.

Germline V gene sequence: CDR1 SGHRS, CDR2 YFSETQ. The CDR3 runs 15 residues. The trim removed 2 bases at V and 5 bases at J, leaving 7 bases unmatched. This TCR was recovered from an older man with esophageal cancer. The material sequenced was peripheral blood, taken from a patient treated with proton-based radiotherapy. This sequence joins TRBV5-1 and TRBJ2-7, with 10 bases that match TRBD1. CDR3 sequence (DNA): TGCGCCAGCAGCTTACCGGGACAGGGGTCCCACGAGCAGTACTTC. Protein: CASSLPGQGSHEQYF. Full variable domain (missing parts from reference TRBV5-1 and TRBJ2-7): KAGVTQTPRYLIKTRGQQVTLSCSPISGHRSVSWYQQTPGQGLQFLFEYFSETQRNKGNFPGRFSGRQFSNSRSEMNVSTLELGDSALYLCASSLPGQGSHEQYFGPGTRLTVT.